A selection of T cell receptor beta chains follows, all from one sample in a study of blood T cell repertoires in COVID-19. Clones were read by immunoSEQ multiplex PCR, and TCRdb kept only the in-frame ones, dropping some. The profile shows about 190,000 clones, 82% of them singletons. Sequenced material: PBMCs or T cells enriched from blood (not recorded which). The receptors stem from a woman aged 55-70 years with acute COVID-19. CDR3s include the opening cysteine and the closing phenylalanine or tryptophan. Each record gives: V gene, clone size, J gene, D gene, CDR3 protein, CDR3 DNA. D genes are given only for firm matches. Not every row has a clone size; where given, it reads once, few, many or a size class.

V gene: TRBV7-2; clone size: NA; J gene: TRBJ1-1; D gene: TRBD1; CDR3 protein: CASSQDRGNTEAFF; CDR3 DNA: TGTGCCAGCAGCCAAGACAGGGGGAACACTGAAGCTTTCTTT
V gene: TRBV7-9; clone size: NA; J gene: TRBJ1-2; D gene: NA; CDR3 protein: CASSLAGGPISDGYTF; CDR3 DNA: TGTGCCAGCAGCTTAGCAGGGGGACCGATTAGTGATGGCTACACCTTC
V gene: TRBV2; clone size: NA; J gene: TRBJ2-5; D gene: TRBD2; CDR3 protein: CASSEVKLAGGETQYF; CDR3 DNA: TGTGCCAGCAGTGAAGTTAAACTAGCGGGGGGTGAGACCCAGTACTTC
V gene: TRBV11-2; clone size: NA; J gene: TRBJ1-4; D gene: NA; CDR3 protein: CASSPWDKENEKLFF; CDR3 DNA: TGTGCCAGCAGCCCCTGGGACAAGGAAAATGAAAAACTGTTTTTT
V gene: TRBV7-2; clone size: NA; J gene: TRBJ2-5; D gene: TRBD2; CDR3 protein: CASSSGGGQETQYF; CDR3 DNA: TGTGCCAGCAGCTCGGGAGGGGGGCAAGAGACCCAGTACTTC
V gene: TRBV5-1; clone size: NA; J gene: TRBJ1-4; D gene: NA; CDR3 protein: CASSLMGALATNEKLFF; CDR3 DNA: TGCGCCAGCAGCTTAATGGGGGCCCTAGCAACTAATGAAAAACTGTTTTTT
V gene: TRBV7-2; clone size: once; J gene: TRBJ2-5; D gene: NA; CDR3 protein: CASSWDWGETQYF; CDR3 DNA: TGTGCCAGCAGCTGGGACTGGGGGGAGACCCAGTACTTC
V gene: TRBV7-6; clone size: NA; J gene: TRBJ2-3; D gene: TRBD2; CDR3 protein: CASSLLAGGSTDTQYF; CDR3 DNA: TGTGCCAGCAGCCTCCTAGCGGGAGGGAGCACAGATACGCAGTATTTT
V gene: TRBV18; clone size: once; J gene: TRBJ1-6; D gene: TRBD1; CDR3 protein: CASSLWTGSSYNSPLHF; CDR3 DNA: TGTGCCAGCTCACTATGGACAGGGAGCTCCTATAATTCACCCCTCCACTTT
V gene: TRBV4-1; clone size: NA; J gene: TRBJ1-4; D gene: TRBD1; CDR3 protein: CASSQFSGTGGGNEKLFF; CDR3 DNA: TGCGCCAGCAGCCAATTTTCCGGGACAGGGGGAGGTAATGAAAAACTGTTTTTT
V gene: TRBV9; clone size: NA; J gene: TRBJ2-2; D gene: NA; CDR3 protein: CASSPTLFRDTGELFF; CDR3 DNA: TGTGCCAGCAGCCCGACTCTCTTTCGCGACACCGGGGAGCTGTTTTTT
V gene: TRBV6-5; clone size: NA; J gene: TRBJ1-2; D gene: NA; CDR3 protein: CASSYTEGSGYTF; CDR3 DNA: TGTGCCAGCAGTTACACGGAGGGGAGTGGCTACACCTTC
V gene: TRBV10-3; clone size: NA; J gene: TRBJ1-1; D gene: NA; CDR3 protein: CAISESTNMGRGTEAFF; CDR3 DNA: TGTGCCATCAGTGAGTCGACGAATATGGGCCGGGGCACTGAAGCTTTCTTT
V gene: TRBV7-9; clone size: few; J gene: TRBJ1-6; D gene: TRBD1; CDR3 protein: CASSSGQGGSPLHF; CDR3 DNA: TGTGCCAGCAGCTCAGGACAGGGCGGCTCACCCCTCCACTTT
V gene: TRBV9; clone size: NA; J gene: TRBJ1-3; D gene: TRBD1; CDR3 protein: CASTGGQGSGNTIYF; CDR3 DNA: TGTGCCAGCACCGGGGGACAGGGCTCTGGAAACACCATATATTTT
V gene: TRBV4-3; clone size: NA; J gene: TRBJ2-3; D gene: TRBD1; CDR3 protein: CASSQDGVGRGLPDTQYF; CDR3 DNA: TGCGCCAGCAGCCAAGATGGAGTAGGCAGGGGGCTCCCAGATACGCAGTATTTT
V gene: TRBV4-3; clone size: NA; J gene: TRBJ2-7; D gene: TRBD1; CDR3 protein: CASSQYGGTGAYEQYF; CDR3 DNA: TGCGCCAGCAGCCAATACGGCGGGACAGGGGCCTACGAGCAGTACTTC
V gene: TRBV6-2/TRBV6-3; clone size: NA; J gene: TRBJ1-5; D gene: TRBD1; CDR3 protein: CASSKDRGGQPQHF; CDR3 DNA: TGTGCCAGCAGTAAGGACAGGGGTGGTCAGCCCCAGCATTTT
V gene: TRBV6-1; clone size: NA; J gene: TRBJ2-2; D gene: TRBD1; CDR3 protein: CASSHGQGRTGELFF; CDR3 DNA: TGTGCCAGCAGTCATGGACAGGGACGGACCGGGGAGCTGTTTTTT
V gene: TRBV7-2; clone size: NA; J gene: TRBJ1-6; D gene: NA; CDR3 protein: CASRPTTTGSYNSPLHF; CDR3 DNA: TGTGCCAGCAGACCAACTACGACAGGCTCCTATAATTCACCCCTCCACTTT
V gene: TRBV14; clone size: once; J gene: TRBJ1-3; D gene: TRBD1; CDR3 protein: CASSQTALRGQRNTIYF; CDR3 DNA: TGTGCCAGCAGCCAGACGGCCCTCCGGGGACAGCGAAACACCATATATTTT
V gene: TRBV6-1; clone size: NA; J gene: TRBJ1-2; D gene: NA; CDR3 protein: CASSEVLSTLGYTF; CDR3 DNA: TGTGCCAGCAGTGAGGTTCTATCAACCCTAGGCTACACCTTC
V gene: TRBV19; clone size: NA; J gene: TRBJ2-6; D gene: NA; CDR3 protein: CASSIGEPGANVLTF; CDR3 DNA: TGTGCCAGTAGTATTGGGGAGCCTGGGGCCAACGTCCTGACTTTC
V gene: TRBV20-1; clone size: NA; J gene: TRBJ2-5; D gene: NA; CDR3 protein: CSASFRETQYF; CDR3 DNA: TGCAGTGCTAGTTTCCGAGAGACCCAGTACTTC
V gene: TRBV5-4; clone size: NA; J gene: TRBJ2-1; D gene: TRBD1; CDR3 protein: CASSLPGQGAGIEQFF; CDR3 DNA: TGTGCCAGCAGCCTGCCGGGACAGGGGGCCGGTATTGAGCAGTTCTTC
V gene: TRBV7-9; clone size: NA; J gene: TRBJ1-2; D gene: NA; CDR3 protein: CASSLAGHSSYGYTF; CDR3 DNA: TGTGCCAGCAGCTTAGCTGGGCATTCCTCTTATGGCTACACCTTC
V gene: TRBV15; clone size: NA; J gene: TRBJ1-3; D gene: NA; CDR3 protein: CATSRGVSGNTIYF; CDR3 DNA: TGTGCCACCAGCCGGGGGGTCTCTGGAAACACCATATATTTT
V gene: TRBV28; clone size: NA; J gene: TRBJ1-3; D gene: NA; CDR3 protein: CASSFEFGRLSGNTIYF; CDR3 DNA: TGTGCCAGCAGTTTCGAGTTCGGCAGGCTCTCTGGAAACACCATATATTTT
V gene: TRBV21-1; clone size: NA; J gene: TRBJ2-3; D gene: NA; CDR3 protein: CASSKGLSKGLAFTDTQYF; CDR3 DNA: TGTGCCAGCAGCAAAGGGTTATCCAAGGGACTAGCCTTCACAGATACGCAGTATTTT